One and the same sample provided the 26 T cell receptor beta chains below, sequenced in a study of Ad26.COV2.S vaccination and SARS-CoV-2 variants. Treatment defined: around 19 received Ad26.COV2.S at low or high dose, single or two shots; 5 received placebo; per-sample allocation not given. Day 63 after the first vaccine or placebo injection was the time point for sampling. Clones were sequenced by immunoSEQ multiplex PCR, and TCRdb holds only the in-frame ones, with some missing. This table holds a few hundred thousand clones, roughly 90% found once. Specimen: peripheral blood, collected in a trial of Ad26.COV2.S vaccine versus placebo. The origin of the receptors is a person aged 18-65 years who received the Ad26.COV2.S COVID-19 vaccine or a placebo.

The chain links TRBV11-1 to TRBJ2-7; 8 bases map to TRBD2. In germline, CDR1 is SGHAT, CDR2 FQDESV (reference sequence). This CDR3 spans 15 amino acids. With V trimmed by 3 bases and J by 5 bases, 9 bases remained unmatched. Written as DNA, the CDR3 is TGTGCCAGCAGCTTCTCCGGGGGGGTCTTAGACGAGCAGTACTTC. Protein product: CASSFSGGVLDEQYF.

The CDR3 sequence is CASSRDRASDTQYF. The CDR3 coding sequence is TGCGCCAGCAGCCGGGACAGAGCGTCAGATACGCAGTATTTT. The V gene is TRBV5-1, the J gene TRBJ2-3; 7 bases match TRBD1. Unmatched junction bases numbered 6, after V lost 4 bases and J lost 4 bases. This CDR3 is 14 amino acids long. Per the germline V gene, CDR1 is SGHRS and CDR2 is YFSETQ.

This chain connects TRBV27 to TRBJ2-7; 7 bases agree with TRBD2. Germline V gene sequence: CDR1 MNHEY, CDR2 SMNVEV (reference sequence). The CDR3 has 14 amino acids. The V segment lost 6 bases and the J segment 3 bases; nucleotides outside the gene matches: 8. The CDR3 sequence is CASSPWRGYYEQYF. In DNA form, the CDR3 reads TGTGCCAGCAGCCCTTGGCGGGGGTACTACGAGCAGTACTTC.

The chain couples TRBV4-3 to TRBJ1-1; a weak D match, TRBD1 (6 bases). Trimming shortened V by 0 bases and J by 5 bases, and 13 bases separated the two germline ends. Germline V CDR1 and CDR2: LGHNA, YSLEER. The CDR3 loop spans 15 amino acids. CDR3 coding DNA: TGCGCCAGCAGCCAAGATAGGGGGGTGGGGACTGAAGCTTTCTTT. Translated: CASSQDRGVGTEAFF.

This chain joins TRBV27 and TRBJ1-2, with no clear D. V lost 0 bases, J lost 0 bases, and 2 bases lay in between. Germline-derived CDR1 and CDR2 are MNHEY and SMNVEV (reference sequence). CDR3 length: 13 amino acids. The CDR3: CASSLSANYGYTF. The CDR3, as DNA: TGTGCCAGCAGTTTATCTGCTAACTATGGCTACACCTTC.

The chain joins TRBV6-5 to TRBJ2-3; 8 bases match TRBD1. With 4 bases clipped from V and 2 bases from J, the junction kept 5 bases outside the gene matches. CDR1 is MNHEY, CDR2 SVGAGI, per germline. The CDR3 has 15 amino acids. The CDR3 DNA is TGTGCCAGCAGTTTACAGGGGGTAATCACAGATACGCAGTATTTT. Its translation: CASSLQGVITDTQYF.

A few counts support this clone. The chain combines TRBV4-2 with TRBJ2-7; 12 nucleotides line up with TRBD1. Germline lookup yields CDR1 LGHNA and CDR2 YNFKEQ. J gave up 5 bases and V 1 base, and 6 bases lay outside the gene matches. CDR3 length: 16 residues. CDR3 sequence: CASSQAAGTGGDEQYF. CDR3 sequence (DNA): TGTGCCAGCAGCCAAGCCGCCGGGACAGGGGGCGACGAGCAGTACTTC.

J is TRBJ1-2 and V is TRBV9, with TRBD1 as a possible D gene (5 bases). V lost 0 bases to trimming and J lost 2 bases, with 11 bases between them. This CDR3 contains 15 residues. CDR1 SGDLS and CDR2 YYNGEE come from the germline V gene. CDR3 sequence reads: CASSVATGRNYGYTF. The DNA for the CDR3 is TGTGCCAGCAGCGTAGCTACGGGACGGAACTATGGCTACACCTTC.

The V and J genes are TRBV6-5 and TRBJ1-2; D is ambiguous. The CDR3 extends over 13 amino acids. Germline CDR1 and CDR2: MNHEY and SVGAGI. Trimming left V 6 bases short and J 2 bases short, with 10 bases between. The CDR3 protein is CASRAGSNYGYTF. CDR3 DNA: TGTGCCAGCAGAGCAGGAAGCAACTATGGCTACACCTTC.

The chain is built from TRBV6-1 and TRBJ2-7, with TRBD1 matching 9 bases. The V gene's germline CDR1 is MNHNS and CDR2 SASEGT. The CDR3 runs 13 residues. Trimming at V came to 10 bases and at J to 3 bases, leaving 7 bases not matched to a gene. The CDR3 loop is CATVQGASYEQYF. The CDR3 DNA reads as TGTGCCACCGTACAGGGGGCTAGCTACGAGCAGTACTTC.

The V gene is TRBV27, the J gene TRBJ1-5, with a tentative D call TRBD1 (5 bases). V was pared by 5 bases and J by 4 bases, with 12 bases between. Germline lookup yields CDR1 MNHEY and CDR2 SMNVEV (reference sequence). The CDR3 totals 14 residues. CDR3 region: CASSPDSWNQPQHF. The CDR3 DNA sequence: TGTGCCAGCAGTCCCGACAGTTGGAATCAGCCCCAGCATTTT.

The chain recombines TRBV6-6 with TRBJ2-4; D not resolved. Germline lookup yields CDR1 MNHNY and CDR2 SVGAGI (reference sequence). V lost 4 bases, J lost 3 bases, and 16 bases lay in between. The length of the CDR3 is 16 residues. The CDR3 spells CASSSLLGIDKNIQYF. CDR3 DNA sequence: TGTGCCAGCAGTTCACTGTTGGGGATAGACAAAAACATTCAGTACTTC.

The chain uses TRBV5-5 and TRBJ2-2, with no clear D. Germline lookup yields CDR1 SGHKS and CDR2 YYEKEE (reference sequence). V was pared by 1 base and J by 1 base, with 8 bases between. The CDR3 length is 15 residues. CDR3: CASSLYGRNTGELFF. The CDR3 bases are TGTGCCAGCAGCTTGTATGGCAGGAACACCGGGGAGCTGTTTTTT.

The chain has TRBV18 and TRBJ1-5; D is undetermined. The germline gives CDR1 KGHSH, CDR2 LQKENI. V was cut by 3 bases and J by 0 bases, with 9 bases left in between. This CDR3 contains 15 residues. CDR3 in amino acids: CASSPDVGSNQPQHF. CDR3 coding DNA: TGTGCCAGCTCACCCGACGTCGGTAGCAATCAGCCCCAGCATTTT.

The rearrangement joins TRBV28 to TRBJ1-2, with D perhaps matching TRBD1 (5 bases). Trimming took 5 bases from V and 9 from J, leaving 22 bases between them. The CDR3 is made up of 15 amino acids. Germline CDR1 and CDR2: MDHEN and SYDVKM. CDR3 loop: CASSPTQGWGKRYTF. The CDR3 DNA reads TGTGCCAGCAGTCCTACCCAGGGTTGGGGTAAGCGCTACACCTTC.

The chain joins TRBV7-9 to TRBJ1-2; no definite D call. The CDR3 contains 14 residues. Trimming removed 1 base at V and 3 bases at J, with 9 bases between. Germline loops: CDR1 SEHNR, CDR2 FQNEAQ (reference sequence). The CDR3 reads CASSLGAFDYGYTF. CDR3 nucleotide sequence: TGTGCCAGCAGCTTAGGGGCCTTTGACTATGGCTACACCTTC.

This chain joins TRBV9 and TRBJ1-2, with 7 bases fitting TRBD1. This CDR3 contains 16 residues. Germline V gene sequence: CDR1 SGDLS, CDR2 YYNGEE. The V segment lost 3 bases and the J segment 7 bases; nucleotides outside the gene matches: 15. The CDR3 DNA is TGTGCCAGCAGCGCCCCCCTCGACAGGGCCCTACCTGGCTACACCTTC. This sequence encodes CASSAPLDRALPGYTF.

CDR3 amino acids: CAWNRGAWGYNEQFF. CDR3 DNA: TGTGCCTGGAATCGGGGGGCGTGGGGGTACAATGAGCAGTTCTTC. The chain recombines TRBV30 with TRBJ2-1; tentatively, D is TRBD2 (7 bases). The CDR3 spans 15 residues. The V gene's germline CDR1 is GTSNPN and CDR2 SVGIG (reference sequence). Between the trimmed V and J ends, which lost 4 bases and 4 bases, there was a span of 17 bases. Based on the CDR3 plus reference TRBV30 and TRBJ2-1, the full variable domain is SQTIHQWPATLVQPVGSPLSLECTVEGTSNPNLYWYRQAAGRGLQLLFYSVGIGQISSEVPQNLSASRPQDRQFILSSKKLLLSDSGFYLCAWNRGAWGYNEQFFGPGTRLTVL.

The V and J genes are TRBV4-1 and TRBJ2-3; 9 bases fit TRBD2. Trimming cost V 1 base and J 5 bases; bases outside gene matches: 7. Germline values: CDR1 MGHRA, CDR2 YSYEKL. The CDR3 covers 16 residues. In nucleotides, the CDR3 is TGCGCCAGCAGCCAAGGCCCTGGTAGCGGGGGAGATACGCAGTATTTT. Amino acids: CASSQGPGSGGDTQYF.

V usage is TRBV12-3 or TRBV12-4 and J usage is TRBJ2-1, with 8 bases matching TRBD2. CDR3 length equals 12 residues. J lost 12 bases, V lost 7 bases, and 8 bases had no gene match. The CDR3 DNA reads as TGTGCCAGCACTAAGATACGGGAGGGGCAGTTCTTC. Translated, it gives CASTKIREGQFF.

This clone has only one observation. V gene TRBV7-3 combines with J gene TRBJ2-6, with TRBD1 as a possible D gene (5 bases). Trimming shortened V by 1 base and J by 1 base, and 14 bases separated the two germline ends. The CDR3 sequence is 18 residues long. Germline V gives CDR1 SGHTA, CDR2 FQGTGA. This chain's CDR3 is CASSLMGRGASGANVLTF. CDR3 DNA: TGTGCCAGCAGCTTAATGGGTAGGGGTGCGTCTGGGGCCAACGTCCTGACTTTC.

The chain couples TRBV4-2 to TRBJ2-5; TRBD1 matches 8 bases. This CDR3 has 17 residues. Germline V gene lookup returns CDR1 LGHNA and CDR2 YNFKEQ. V lost 3 bases and J lost 0; bases outside the gene matches: 9. CDR3 DNA: TGTGCCAGCAGCCATGGTAGGCAGGGGGCGTACCAAGAGACCCAGTACTTC. Residues: CASSHGRQGAYQETQYF.

This rearrangement joins TRBV7-2 to TRBJ2-7; D may match TRBD1 or TRBD2 (5 bases each). This CDR3 comprises 15 residues. Trimming cost V 3 bases and J 0 bases, with 12 bases left between them. From germline, CDR1 is SGHTA and CDR2 FQGNSA. The CDR3 is CASSFRDGHSYEQYF. CDR3 bases: TGTGCCAGCAGCTTCCGGGACGGCCACTCCTACGAGCAGTACTTC.

The rearrangement joins TRBV3-1 (or the pseudogene TRBV3-2) to TRBJ1-1; 7 bases match TRBD1. The V gene's germline CDR1 is LGHDT and CDR2 YNNKEL (reference sequence). The CDR3 length is 15 residues. Unmatched junction bases numbered 6, after V lost 4 bases and J lost 1 base. The CDR3 DNA sequence: TGTGCCAGCAGCCGAGACAGGGCCAGGAACACTGAAGCTTTCTTT. Its translation is CASSRDRARNTEAFF.

The V and J genes are TRBV4-1 and TRBJ1-1, with 7 bases aligning to TRBD1. This CDR3 contains 15 residues. V was clipped by 5 bases and J by 1 base; unmatched bases: 7. The germline gives CDR1 MGHRA, CDR2 YSYEKL. The CDR3 DNA follows: TGCGCCAGCAGCAGGACCGGGACAGAGAACACTGAAGCTTTCTTT. It is translated as CASSRTGTENTEAFF.

This chain's CDR3 is CASSREGAVGANVLTF. The CDR3 nucleotides read TGCGCCAGCAGCCGGGAGGGGGCTGTGGGGGCCAACGTCCTGACTTTC. This chain connects TRBV5-1 to TRBJ2-6; perhaps TRBD2 as D (8 bases). The ends were cut back, 4 bases at V and 4 bases at J, with 15 bases in the middle. Looked up from germline, CDR1 is SGHRS and CDR2 is YFSETQ. The CDR3 totals 16 residues.